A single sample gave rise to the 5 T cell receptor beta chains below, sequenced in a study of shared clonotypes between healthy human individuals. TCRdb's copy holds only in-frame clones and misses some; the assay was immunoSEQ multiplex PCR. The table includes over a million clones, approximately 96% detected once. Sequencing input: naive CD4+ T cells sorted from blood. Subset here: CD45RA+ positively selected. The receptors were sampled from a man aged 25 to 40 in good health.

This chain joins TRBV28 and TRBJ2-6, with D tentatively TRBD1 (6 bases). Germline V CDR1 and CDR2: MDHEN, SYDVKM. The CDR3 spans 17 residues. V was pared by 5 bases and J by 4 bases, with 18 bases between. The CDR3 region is CASSPNYRAHGANVLTF. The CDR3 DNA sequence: TGTGCCAGCAGTCCAAACTACAGGGCCCACGGGGCCAACGTCCTGACTTTC.

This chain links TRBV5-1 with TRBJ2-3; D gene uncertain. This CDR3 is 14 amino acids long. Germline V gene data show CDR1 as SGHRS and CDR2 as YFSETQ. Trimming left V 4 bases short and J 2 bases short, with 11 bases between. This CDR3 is CASSQTSSTDTQYF. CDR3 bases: TGCGCCAGCAGCCAGACGAGTTCCACAGATACGCAGTATTTT. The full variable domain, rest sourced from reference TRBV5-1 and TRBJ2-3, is KAGVTQTPRYLIKTRGQQVTLSCSPISGHRSVSWYQQTPGQGLQFLFEYFSETQRNKGNFPGRFSGRQFSNSRSEMNVSTLELGDSALYLCASSQTSSTDTQYFGPGTRLTVL.

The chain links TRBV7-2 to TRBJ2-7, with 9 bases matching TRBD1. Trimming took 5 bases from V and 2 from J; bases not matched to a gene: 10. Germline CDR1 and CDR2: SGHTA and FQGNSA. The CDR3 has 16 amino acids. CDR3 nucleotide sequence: TGTGCCAGCAGCCTGTCCGGGGGACAGGGTACCTACGAGCAGTACTTC. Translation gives CASSLSGGQGTYEQYF.

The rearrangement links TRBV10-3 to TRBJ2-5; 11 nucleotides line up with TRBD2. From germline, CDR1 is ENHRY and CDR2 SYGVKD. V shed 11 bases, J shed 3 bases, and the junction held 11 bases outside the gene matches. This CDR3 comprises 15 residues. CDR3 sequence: CALTTILAGEETQYF. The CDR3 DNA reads TGTGCCCTCACGACAATACTAGCGGGAGAAGAGACCCAGTACTTC.

CDR3 region: CASSSIAAGEEDTQYF. CDR3 in DNA: TGTGCCAGCAGTTCAATTGCGGCGGGAGAGGAAGATACGCAGTATTTT. The V and J genes are TRBV27 and TRBJ2-3, with TRBD2 identical over 7 bases. Germline loops: CDR1 MNHEY, CDR2 SMNVEV (reference sequence). V was pared by 4 bases and J by 5 bases, with 12 bases of the junction left unmatched. This CDR3 contains 16 residues.